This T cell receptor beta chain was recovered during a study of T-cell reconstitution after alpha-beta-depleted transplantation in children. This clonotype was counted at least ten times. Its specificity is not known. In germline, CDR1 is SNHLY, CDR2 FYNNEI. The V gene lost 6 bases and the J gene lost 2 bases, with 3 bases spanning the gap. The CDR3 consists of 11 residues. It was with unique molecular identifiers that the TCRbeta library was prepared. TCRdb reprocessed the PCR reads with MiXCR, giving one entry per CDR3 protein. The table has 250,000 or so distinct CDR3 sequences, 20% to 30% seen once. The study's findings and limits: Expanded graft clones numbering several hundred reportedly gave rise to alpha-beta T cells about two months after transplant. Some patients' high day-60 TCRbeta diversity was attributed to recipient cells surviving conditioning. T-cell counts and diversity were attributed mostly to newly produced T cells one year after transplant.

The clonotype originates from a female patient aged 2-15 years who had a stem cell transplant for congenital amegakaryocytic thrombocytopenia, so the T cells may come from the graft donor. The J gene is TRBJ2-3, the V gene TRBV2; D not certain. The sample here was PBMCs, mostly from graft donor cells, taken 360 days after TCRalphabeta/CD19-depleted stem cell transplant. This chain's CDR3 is CASRNTDTQYF. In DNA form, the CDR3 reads TGTGCCAGCAGGAACACAGATACGCAGTATTTT.